The next 29 T cell receptor beta chains were all read from a single sample in a study of T cells in tuberculosis. The table came from immunoSEQ multiplex PCR; TCRdb's copy has only in-frame clones and leaves some out. The sample yields roughly 34,000 clones, approximately 90% seen once. Described time point: new active TB diagnosis, blood taken before or within 7 days of starting treatment. The sequencing here drew on PBMCs, taken at tuberculosis diagnosis. These receptors were collected from an adult with tuberculosis.

The count of this clone is one. The CDR3 nucleotides read TGTGCCAGTAGTATCCCCCCGGCAGGGAATCAGCCCCAGCATTTT. The encoded protein is CASSIPPAGNQPQHF. This sequence joins TRBV19 and TRBJ1-5; D might be TRBD1 (5 bases). Germline-derived CDR1 and CDR2 are LNHDA and SQIVND (reference sequence). The V gene lost 3 bases and the J gene lost 4 bases, with 13 bases spanning the gap. CDR3 length: 15 residues.

In the case of this clone: Other DNA sequences in the sample encode the same CDR3. This chain joins TRBV6-5 and TRBJ1-5, with 7 bases lining up with TRBD1. The germline V gene encodes CDR1 MNHEY and CDR2 SVGAGI. This CDR3 is built from 13 residues. With 5 bases clipped from V and 6 bases from J, the junction kept 4 bases outside the gene matches. CDR3 DNA sequence: TGTGCCAGCAGTCGATCAGGGGGTCAGCCCCAGCATTTT. It specifies CASSRSGGQPQHF.

The V gene is TRBV5-6, the J gene TRBJ2-3, with D maybe TRBD2 (5 bases). V lost 3 bases, J lost 0 bases, and 23 bases lay in between. The germline V gene has CDR1 SGHDT and CDR2 YYEEEE. The CDR3 consists of 19 residues. The CDR3 DNA is TGTGCCAGCAGCTCCCCCGGTGGCGAGGGCGTCCTAAGCACAGATACGCAGTATTTT. Translating gives CASSSPGGEGVLSTDTQYF. The whole variable domain, remainder taken from reference TRBV5-6 and TRBJ2-3, is DAGVTQSPTHLIKTRGQQVTLRCSPKSGHDTVSWYQQALGQGPQFIFQYYEEEERQRGNFPDRFSGHQFPNYSSELNVNALLLGDSALYLCASSSPGGEGVLSTDTQYFGPGTRLTVL.

This clone was recorded only once. This chain uses TRBV6-5 with TRBJ2-6; 7 nucleotides agree with TRBD1. With 5 bases clipped from V and 2 bases from J, the junction kept 3 bases outside the gene matches. The length of the CDR3 is 15 residues. Germline V lookup: CDR1 MNHEY, CDR2 SVGAGI. The CDR3 loop is CASSRQGAGANVLTF. The CDR3 DNA sequence: TGTGCCAGCAGTCGTCAGGGGGCTGGGGCCAACGTCCTGACTTTC.

This chain uses TRBV7-9 with TRBJ2-7; 9 nucleotides line up with TRBD1. J was trimmed by 5 bases and V by 4 bases; bases with no gene match: 6. CDR3 length: 14 amino acids. Germline CDR1 SEHNR, CDR2 FQNEAQ (reference sequence). Here the CDR3 DNA reads TGTGCCAGCAGCTCGGCCGGGACAGGGAACGAGCAGTACTTC. It specifies CASSSAGTGNEQYF.

CDR3 bases: TGTGCCAGCAGCTTCCCCCAGGGGCCCTATGGCTACACCTTC. Its protein is CASSFPQGPYGYTF. The chain carries TRBV11-2 and TRBJ1-2; the D gene is possibly TRBD1 (6 bases). Germline V CDR1 and CDR2: SGHAT, FQNNGV. V was pared by 3 bases and J by 4 bases, with 12 bases between. There are 14 residues in the CDR3. The full variable domain, with the rest looked up from reference TRBV11-2 and TRBJ1-2, is EAGVAQSPRYKIIEKRQSVAFWCNPISGHATLYWYQQILGQGPKLLIQFQNNGVVDDSQLPKDRFSAERLKGVDSTLKIQPAKLEDSAVYLCASSFPQGPYGYTFGSGTRLTVV.

This clone occurred once. V is TRBV19 and J is TRBJ2-1; 10 nucleotides line up with TRBD1. Germline values: CDR1 LNHDA, CDR2 SQIVND (reference sequence). CDR3 size: 15 residues. V lost 6 bases, J lost 6 bases, and 8 bases stayed unmatched. As DNA, the CDR3 is TGTGCCAGTAGCCCCGGACAGGGGGTCTTCAATGAGCAGTTCTTC. This translates into CASSPGQGVFNEQFF.

The rearrangement links TRBV6-1 to TRBJ2-7; TRBD2 matches at 7 bases. J gave up 0 bases and V 6 bases, and 8 bases lay outside the gene matches. Germline CDR1 MNHNS, CDR2 SASEGT. The CDR3 consists of 15 residues. The CDR3 reads CASRDYGGSSYEQYF. CDR3 in DNA: TGTGCCAGCAGGGACTACGGGGGGAGCTCCTACGAGCAGTACTTC.

V and J are TRBV6-5 and TRBJ2-3, with 7 positions matching TRBD2. In germline, CDR1 is MNHEY, CDR2 SVGAGI. The J segment lost 5 bases and the V segment lost 8 bases, leaving 13 bases of the junction unmatched. This CDR3 region has 15 residues. CDR3 in amino acids: CASAYERGREDTQYF. DNA for the CDR3: TGTGCCAGCGCTTACGAGCGGGGCCGCGAAGATACGCAGTATTTT.

The V call is TRBV5-4, the J call TRBJ2-3; D possibly corresponds to TRBD1 (6 bases). Trimming shortened V by 2 bases and J by 4 bases, and 11 bases separated the two germline ends. The length of the CDR3 is 14 residues. Germline loops: CDR1 SGHNT, CDR2 YYREEE (reference sequence). The DNA for the CDR3 is TGTGCCAGCAGCTTATCCAGGGGCGCAGATACGCAGTATTTT. This gives the protein CASSLSRGADTQYF.

The chain couples TRBV5-1 to TRBJ2-7; unclear D gene. Per the germline V gene, CDR1 is SGHRS and CDR2 is YFSETQ. This CDR3 is built from 14 residues. The V and J ends lost 4 bases and 6 bases respectively, with 17 bases between them. The CDR3 DNA reads as TGCGCCAGCAGCCTGGGCGCGGTCGTTGGCGAGCAGTACTTC. Its translation is CASSLGAVVGEQYF. Variable domain in full (rest from reference TRBV5-1 and TRBJ2-7): KAGVTQTPRYLIKTRGQQVTLSCSPISGHRSVSWYQQTPGQGLQFLFEYFSETQRNKGNFPGRFSGRQFSNSRSEMNVSTLELGDSALYLCASSLGAVVGEQYFGPGTRLTVT.

The chain combines TRBV6-5 with TRBJ1-2; 10 bases agree with TRBD1. The CDR3 extends over 14 amino acids. The J segment lost 3 bases and the V segment lost 5 bases, leaving 3 bases of the junction unmatched. CDR1 is MNHEY and CDR2 is SVGAGI in the germline V gene. The CDR3 region has the DNA TGTGCCAGCAGTCCCGGGACAGGGGACTATGGCTACACCTTC. Amino acid sequence: CASSPGTGDYGYTF.

The sample holds one count of this clone. V and J are TRBV11-3 and TRBJ2-1, with 7 nucleotides matching TRBD2. Trimming removed 4 bases from V and 2 bases from J; junction bases left unmatched: 5. The CDR3 covers 15 residues. Germline V CDR1 and CDR2: SGHNT, YENEEA. The DNA for the CDR3 is TGTGCCAGCAGCTCTAGCGGTGTTACCTACAATGAGCAGTTCTTC. Translating it yields CASSSSGVTYNEQFF.

The chain combines TRBV30 with TRBJ2-7; tentative D call: TRBD1 (5 bases). Trimming cost V 0 bases and J 1 base, with 13 bases left between them. The CDR3 has 15 residues. Germline CDR1 is GTSNPN and CDR2 is SVGIG (reference sequence). As DNA, the CDR3 is TGTGCCTGGAGTGTAAGTTACGACAGTTCCTACGAGCAGTACTTC. This sequence encodes CAWSVSYDSSYEQYF. Filled out from reference TRBV30 and TRBJ2-7, the complete variable domain reads SQTIHQWPATLVQPVGSPLSLECTVEGTSNPNLYWYRQAAGRGLQLLFYSVGIGQISSEVPQNLSASRPQDRQFILSSKKLLLSDSGFYLCAWSVSYDSSYEQYFGPGTRLTVT.

V gene TRBV28 combines with J gene TRBJ2-2, with TRBD2 matching 9 bases. V lost 6 bases and J lost 5; bases outside the gene matches: 7. This CDR3 is built from 15 residues. Germline values: CDR1 MDHEN, CDR2 SYDVKM. CDR3 bases: TGTGCCAGCAGCCTTAGCGGGAGCCCGACCGGGGAGCTGTTTTTT. It translates to CASSLSGSPTGELFF. The full variable domain, in which reference TRBV28 and TRBJ2-2 provide the parts outside the CDR3, is DVKVTQSSRYLVKRTGEKVFLECVQDMDHENMFWYRQDPGLGLRLIYFSYDVKMKEKGDIPEGYSVSREKKERFSLILESASTNQTSMYLCASSLSGSPTGELFFGEGSRLTVL.

The chain joins TRBV6-1 to TRBJ1-1; possible D gene TRBD1, 5 bases. V was shortened by 1 base and J by 7 bases, with 13 bases between the two germline ends. Germline CDR1 reads MNHNS; CDR2 reads SASEGT. The CDR3 has 14 amino acids. The CDR3 loop is CASSEGVRGGEAFF. The DNA of the CDR3 is TGTGCCAGCAGTGAAGGTGTGCGGGGGGGTGAAGCTTTCTTT.

V and J are TRBV27 and TRBJ1-1; 8 bases are a match to TRBD1. V lost 5 bases and J lost 8; bases outside the gene matches: 7. CDR1 and CDR2 (germline): MNHEY, SMNVEV (reference sequence). The CDR3 sequence is 13 residues long. In nucleotides, the CDR3 is TGTGCCAGCAGTCCCATCCGGGACAGGGAAGCTTTCTTT. Its protein is CASSPIRDREAFF.

The CDR3 loop is CASSQLAGDKLPHRFF. The CDR3 DNA reads TGCGCCAGCAGCCAGCTAGCGGGGGACAAATTGCCCCATCGGTTCTTC. The V gene is TRBV4-1, the J gene TRBJ2-1; 10 bases agree with TRBD2. Germline V CDR1 and CDR2: MGHRA, YSYEKL. V shed 3 bases and J 15 bases; nucleotides not matched to a gene: 17. This CDR3 contains 16 residues.

V and J are TRBV5-6 and TRBJ2-5; TRBD1 aligns across 7 bases. Germline values: CDR1 SGHDT, CDR2 YYEEEE. The ends lost 5 bases at V and 4 bases at J; junction bases unmatched: 5. The CDR3 spans 13 residues. CDR3 in amino acids: CASSQQGVETQYF. Written as DNA, the CDR3 is TGTGCCAGCAGTCAGCAGGGGGTAGAGACCCAGTACTTC.

The chain combines TRBV28 with TRBJ1-5; the D gene is possibly TRBD1 (5 bases). Germline assignment: CDR1 MDHEN and CDR2 SYDVKM. The length of the CDR3 is 15 residues. V was shortened by 2 bases and J by 5 bases, with 13 bases between the two germline ends. The CDR3 sequence: CASSLGGTDDQPQHF. The CDR3 DNA follows: TGTGCCAGCAGTTTAGGCGGGACCGACGATCAGCCCCAGCATTTT. The variable domain in full, completed from reference TRBV28 and TRBJ1-5, reads DVKVTQSSRYLVKRTGEKVFLECVQDMDHENMFWYRQDPGLGLRLIYFSYDVKMKEKGDIPEGYSVSREKKERFSLILESASTNQTSMYLCASSLGGTDDQPQHFGDGTRLSIL.

This clone was seen a handful of times. The J gene is TRBJ2-1, the V gene TRBV7-9; 8 nucleotides agree with TRBD2. Germline CDR1 SEHNR, CDR2 FQNEAQ (reference sequence). The V gene end was trimmed by 5 bases and the J gene end by 9 bases; junction bases not matched to a gene: 15. The CDR3 has 16 amino acids. In DNA, the CDR3 is TGTGCCAGCAGCCCCATGGCAGCGGGAGTAGCGGGTGAGCAGTTCTTC. This gives the protein CASSPMAAGVAGEQFF. The entire variable domain, with the rest obtained from reference TRBV7-9 and TRBJ2-1, is as follows: DTGVSQNPRHKITKRGQNVTFRCDPISEHNRLYWYRQTLGQGPEFLTYFQNEAQLEKSRLLSDRFSAERPKGSFSTLEIQRTEQGDSAMYLCASSPMAAGVAGEQFFGPGTRLTVL.

The chain is built from TRBV4-1 and TRBJ2-1, with unresolved D. The germline V gene has CDR1 MGHRA and CDR2 YSYEKL. Trimming left V 0 bases short and J 2 bases short, with 11 bases between. This CDR3 spans 16 amino acids. CDR3 protein: CASSQDSRSAYNEQFF. CDR3 coding DNA: TGCGCCAGCAGCCAAGATTCGAGGAGTGCCTACAATGAGCAGTTCTTC.

In its sample, this clone was seen a few times. The chain employs TRBV28 and TRBJ1-5, with D unclear. Germline V gives CDR1 MDHEN, CDR2 SYDVKM. The CDR3 runs to 11 residues. The germline V and J ends were trimmed by 6 bases and 7 bases, with 7 bases remaining between them. This CDR3 is CASSRQQPQHF. In DNA, the CDR3 is TGTGCCAGCAGCCGACAACAGCCCCAGCATTTT.

This rearrangement joins TRBV11-2 to TRBJ2-5; weak D call: TRBD1 (6 bases). V gave up 3 bases and J gave up 5 bases, with 16 bases separating them. The CDR3 contains 15 residues. CDR1 is SGHAT, CDR2 FQNNGV, per germline. The CDR3 DNA reads as TGTGCCAGCAGCTTCGGCCAGGGGTCCGGGGAGACCCAGTACTTC. Translating gives CASSFGQGSGETQYF.

This chain joins TRBV29-1 and TRBJ2-1, with D possibly TRBD2 on 6 matching bases. The germline V gene encodes CDR1 SQVTM and CDR2 ANQGSEA. The V end lost 3 bases, the J end lost 3 bases, and 9 bases lay between the germline ends. The CDR3 extends over 13 amino acids. CDR3 in amino acids: CSVDGGNYNEQFF. The CDR3 DNA reads TGCAGCGTTGACGGCGGGAACTACAATGAGCAGTTCTTC.

This rearrangement joins TRBV6-5 to TRBJ1-5; a possible D gene is TRBD1 (6 bases). Trimming stripped 5 bases from V and 6 bases from J, with 11 bases between. Germline assignment: CDR1 MNHEY and CDR2 SVGAGI. CDR3 size: 13 residues. For the CDR3, the DNA is TGTGCCAGCAGTACAGGGTTAAGTCAGCCCCAGCATTTT. This sequence encodes CASSTGLSQPQHF.

V and J are TRBV18 and TRBJ2-5; D is unresolved. V lost 3 bases and J lost 0, with 20 bases in between. Per germline, CDR1 KGHSH and CDR2 LQKENI. The CDR3 length is 18 residues. CDR3 amino acids: CASSPPVGENLYQETQYF. CDR3 bases: TGTGCCAGCTCACCCCCAGTCGGAGAAAACTTGTACCAAGAGACCCAGTACTTC.

This chain connects TRBV5-6 to TRBJ1-5; tentative D call: TRBD1 (6 bases). The CDR3 is 16 residues long. Trimming took 0 bases from V and 1 from J, leaving 11 bases between them. Germline values: CDR1 SGHDT, CDR2 YYEEEE. The CDR3 reads CASSLGRGESNQPQHF. The CDR3 nucleotides read TGTGCCAGCAGCTTGGGCAGGGGTGAAAGCAATCAGCCCCAGCATTTT.

The V and J genes are TRBV19 and TRBJ2-7; TRBD2 agrees at 13 bases. Germline CDR1 is LNHDA and CDR2 is SQIVND (reference sequence). This CDR3 region has 16 residues. V lost 4 bases and J lost 6; bases outside the gene matches: 9. The CDR3 DNA follows: TGTGCCAGTAGTAGGACTAGCGGGAGCCTTCCCCTCGAGCAGTACTTC. It encodes CASSRTSGSLPLEQYF.